The subject of this entry is one T cell receptor beta chain. The data were taken from a study of blood T cell repertoires in COVID-19. Whole-study context: The United States, Italy and Spain supplied acute and convalescent COVID-19 samples.

V gave up 2 bases and J gave up 4 bases, with 9 bases separating them. Germline V CDR1 and CDR2: SGHTA, FQGTGA. This CDR3 is 15 amino acids long. Assay used: immunoSEQ multiplex PCR; TCRdb lists only in-frame clones, some missing. The data hold approximately 100,000 clones, with around 85% observed a single time. This receptor was identified in a human donor in a cohort sampled during active COVID-19. The chain links TRBV7-3 to TRBJ1-6; maybe TRBD1 (5 bases). Sequencing was done on a sample of peripheral blood. CDR3 DNA sequence: TGTGCCAGCAGCTTAGCAGGGATGTATAATTCACCCCTCCACTTT. Its translation is CASSLAGMYNSPLHF.